This T cell receptor (beta chain) was obtained from a study of Graves' ophthalmopathy and Graves' hyperthyroidism (dated by TCRdb to 2017 to 2018). A note on the overall study: Peripheral blood was collected at initial diagnosis, before any treatment. The study used signatures of the TCR beta repertoire to tell Graves' ophthalmopathy apart from Graves' hyperthyroidism and to predict which patients would progress to ophthalmopathy. In total, 135 blood samples were TCR-sequenced: fewer than 50 ophthalmopathy, approximately 80 hyperthyroidism and approximately 17 hyperthyroidism-to-ophthalmopathy patients. To explore V-J signatures distinguishing ophthalmopathy from hyperthyroidism, a discovery set of 100 patients (about 41 ophthalmopathy, 57 stable hyperthyroidism) was enrolled. An independent validation cohort comprised 18 to 20 hyperthyroidism patients and 15 to 17 patients who later progressed from hyperthyroidism to ophthalmopathy. T-cell repertoires of thyroid tissue and blood were compared in over 5 hyperthyroidism patients. Once sampling was done, hyperthyroidism patients were given methimazole at a starting dose of 30 mg daily, while ophthalmopathy patients were given high-dose intravenous methylprednisolone. The 100 or so discovery patients were randomly split 7:3 into training and test sets.

A patient counted as having stable hyperthyroidism if there was no progression to ophthalmopathy within 18 months of follow-up. Hyperthyroidism patients were newly diagnosed, were aged 18 to 65 years, and had a disease duration under 2 months. Patients with other autoimmune diseases, uncontrolled infections, pregnancy or lactation were excluded. Clinical symptoms, serum thyroxine, TRAb, thyroid ultrasound and orbital computed tomography were used for diagnosis. Ficoll-Paque density gradient centrifugation was used to isolate PBMCs from approximately 10 ml of fresh peripheral blood. Total RNA was extracted with Trizol reagent and quality-checked on an Agilent 2100 Bioanalyzer. This clonotype occurred many times. This receptor's antigen is unknown. No much larger clone exists at a distance of one base, and base qualities are not known. For repertoire sequencing, TCR beta CDR3 regions were amplified from RNA transcripts. HTBI primers and the Qiagen OneStep RT-PCR kit were used in a first-round RT-PCR, which was followed by a second-round multiplex PCR, size selection and purification. Libraries were sequenced on an Illumina HiSeq2000 using paired-end 100 bp reads. For the original study's pipeline: SOAPnuke was used for read processing, and reads with adapters, uncalled bases, a mean Phred below 15, or no exact constant-primer or identifier match were discarded. COPE v1.2.5 was used to merge high-quality paired reads. Clonotypes were defined as unique nucleotide sequences and were aligned to IMGT TRB V, D and J references using MiTCR v1.1. The analysis was limited to V-J combinations with a frequency above 0.0001, which together covered 99% to 99.2% of the repertoires. For each V-J combination, a TCR clonal expansion and chaos score was defined as the ratio of F50 clonal expansion to chaos observed in the TCRdist matrix. Welch's t-statistics and random forest were used to narrow the features down to approximately 13 V-J combinations, which were then fed into a naive Bayes classifier. Thyroid-blood repertoire similarity was quantified with the Morisita-Horn index. Clones were called with MiXCR by TCRdb after fastp trimmed the public reads at Q25, and only in-frame beta chains were retained. CDR3 protein duplicates are merged, each entry listing the most common genes and DNA. Clone size and V and J calls follow TCRdb, not the original study. The sample has roughly 610,000 distinct CDR3 sequences on record, around a fifth of them singletons. The ten largest clonotypes hold around 7% of the sample.

Overall results and qualifications from the work: Most expanded thyroid clonotypes with a frequency above 0.001 also appeared in blood, which suggests that blood repertoires may reflect the immune response in the thyroid. Ophthalmopathy was separated from stable hyperthyroidism by the 13-signature model with about 89% sensitivity and 81% to 84% specificity in cross-validation and with 80%/75% in the test set. In validation, the model predicted ophthalmopathy progression with about 70% sensitivity and approximately 72% specificity; roughly 11 predicted patients were CT-confirmed with GO in a median of approximately six months. Sample size was not predetermined statistically, and investigators were not blinded to group allocation.

V loses 7 bases, J loses 0 bases, and the germline ends lie 15 bases apart. From the cysteine up to the phenylalanine, the CDR3 has a length of 15 residues. Just CDR3 DNA is preserved here, 45 bases in frame from base 1. Sequences were obtained from peripheral blood. The chain couples TRBV12-3 or TRBV12-4 to TRBJ1-1, with no reliable assignment of the D segment. The TCR comes from a young woman with stable Graves' hyperthyroidism. Some clones in this sample may be carry-over from other donors' samples. Donor details come from another sample of the same person, matched by shared clones. The DNA sequence is TGTGCCAGCACCTTAAGCGGGTCTGTGAACACTGAAGCTTTCTTT. Translation gives CASTLSGSVNTEAFF.